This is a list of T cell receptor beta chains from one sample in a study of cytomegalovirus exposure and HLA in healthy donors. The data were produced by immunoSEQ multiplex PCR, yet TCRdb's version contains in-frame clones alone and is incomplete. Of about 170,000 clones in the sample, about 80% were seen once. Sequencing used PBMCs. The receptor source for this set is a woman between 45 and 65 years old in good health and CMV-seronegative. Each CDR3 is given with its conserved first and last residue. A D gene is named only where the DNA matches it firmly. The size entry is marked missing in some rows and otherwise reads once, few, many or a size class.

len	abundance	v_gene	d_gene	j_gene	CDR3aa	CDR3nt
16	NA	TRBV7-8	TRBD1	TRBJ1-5	CASSLIDRDRDQPQHF	TGTGCCAGCAGCTTAATCGACAGGGATAGGGATCAGCCCCAGCATTTT
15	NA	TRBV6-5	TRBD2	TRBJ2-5	CASSYGGTSQETQYF	TGTGCCAGCAGTTACGGCGGGACTAGCCAAGAGACCCAGTACTTC
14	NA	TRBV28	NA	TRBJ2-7	CASSLGTLSYEQYF	TGTGCCAGCAGTCTAGGGACACTCTCCTACGAGCAGTACTTC
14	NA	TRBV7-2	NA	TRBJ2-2	CASSPTLLSGELFF	TGCGCCAGCAGCCCTACCTTGTTGTCTGGGGAGCTGTTTTTT
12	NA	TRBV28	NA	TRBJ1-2	CASSLQGSGYTF	TGTGCCAGCAGTTTACAGGGAAGCGGCTACACCTTC
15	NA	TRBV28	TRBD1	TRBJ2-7	CASSRGGQGHYEQYF	TGTGCCAGCAGCCGAGGGGGACAGGGTCACTACGAGCAGTACTTC
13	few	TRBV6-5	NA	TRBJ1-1	CASSSQRGTEAFF	TGTGCCAGCAGCTCCCAGAGGGGGACTGAAGCTTTCTTT
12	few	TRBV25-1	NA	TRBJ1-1	CASSGGVGEAFF	TGTGCCAGCAGTGGGGGGGTGGGTGAAGCTTTCTTT
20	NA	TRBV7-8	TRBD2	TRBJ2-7	CASSLAVQRTSGRPPYEQYF	TGTGCCAGCAGCTTAGCTGTCCAGCGGACTAGCGGGAGGCCCCCCTACGAGCAGTACTTC
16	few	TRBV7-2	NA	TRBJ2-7	CASSPLWNTQANEQYF	TGTGCCAGCAGCCCCCTTTGGAATACGCAGGCCAACGAGCAGTACTTC
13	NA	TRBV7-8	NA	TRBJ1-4	CASSLGRGEKLFF	TGTGCCAGCAGCTTAGGACGGGGTGAAAAACTGTTTTTT
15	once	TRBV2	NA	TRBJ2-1	CASNTVTSSYNEQFF	TGTGCCAGCAACACAGTGACTAGCTCCTACAATGAGCAGTTCTTC
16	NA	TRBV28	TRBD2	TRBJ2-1	CASSFGALAENNEQFF	TGTGCCAGCAGTTTCGGTGCCCTAGCGGAAAACAATGAGCAGTTCTTC
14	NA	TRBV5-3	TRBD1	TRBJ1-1	CARSFRDREDGAFF	TGTGCCAGAAGCTTCAGGGACAGGGAGGACGGGGCTTTCTTT
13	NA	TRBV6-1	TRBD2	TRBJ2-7	CASSSGIIYEQYF	TGTGCCAGCAGTAGCGGGATAATTTACGAGCAGTACTTC
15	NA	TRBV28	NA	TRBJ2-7	CASSSPGAGGYEQYF	TGTGCCAGCAGTTCCCCCGGCGCCGGGGGCTACGAGCAGTACTTC
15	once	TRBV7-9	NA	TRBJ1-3	CASSLYSQVGNTIYF	TGTGCCAGCAGCTTATACAGTCAGGTTGGAAACACCATATATTTT
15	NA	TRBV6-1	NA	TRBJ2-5	CASSAYLAPQETQYF	TGTGCCAGCAGTGCCTATCTAGCGCCTCAAGAGACCCAGTACTTC
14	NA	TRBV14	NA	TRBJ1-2	CASSQWRVNRGYTF	TGTGCCAGCAGCCAATGGCGGGTAAACCGTGGCTACACCTTC
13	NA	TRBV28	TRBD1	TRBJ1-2	CATSMAGGNGYTF	TGTGCCACGTCCATGGCAGGGGGCAACGGCTACACCTTC
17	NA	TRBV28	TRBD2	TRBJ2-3	CASSLSLGTSGGFTQYF	TGTGCCAGCAGTTTATCGTTAGGGACTAGCGGGGGCTTTACGCAGTATTTT
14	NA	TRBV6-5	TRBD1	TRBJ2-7	CASSLTTGLYEQYF	TGTGCCAGCAGTCTAACGACAGGGTTGTACGAGCAGTACTTC
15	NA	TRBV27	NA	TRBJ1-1	CASSPRREMNTEAFF	TGTGCCAGCAGTCCGCGCAGGGAAATGAACACTGAAGCTTTCTTT
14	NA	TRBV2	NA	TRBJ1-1	CASSLRDINTEAFF	TGTGCCAGCAGTCTCCGGGACATAAACACTGAAGCTTTCTTT
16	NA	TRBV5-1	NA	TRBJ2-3	CASSLVGGQSGDTQYF	TGCGCCAGCAGCTTGGTGGGGGGGCAGTCGGGGGATACGCAGTATTTT
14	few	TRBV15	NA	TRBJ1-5	CATSRGGSNQPQHF	TGTGCCACCAGCAGGGGGGGATCCAATCAGCCCCAGCATTTT
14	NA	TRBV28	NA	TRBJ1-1	CASSFRGIGTEAFF	TGTGCCAGCAGTTTCAGGGGAATTGGCACTGAAGCTTTCTTT
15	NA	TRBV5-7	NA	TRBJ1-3	CASRIGGESGNTIYF	TGTGCCAGCAGGATTGGGGGGGAATCTGGAAACACCATATATTTT
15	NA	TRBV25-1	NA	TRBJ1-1	CASSGGGAWLTEAFF	TGTGCCAGCAGCGGAGGGGGGGCGTGGCTGACTGAAGCTTTCTTT
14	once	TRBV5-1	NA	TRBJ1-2	CASSSQSGSNGYTF	TGCGCCAGCAGCTCCCAATCAGGATCTAATGGCTACACCTTC
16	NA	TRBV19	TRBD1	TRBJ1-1	CASSRTQGARRTEAFF	TGTGCCAGTAGTCGGACTCAGGGGGCGAGGCGCACTGAAGCTTTCTTT
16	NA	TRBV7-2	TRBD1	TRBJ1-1	CASSLQPMTGRTEAFF	TGTGCCAGCAGCTTACAACCTATGACAGGGAGGACTGAAGCTTTCTTT
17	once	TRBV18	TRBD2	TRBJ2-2	CASSPAGLAGVAGELFF	TGTGCCAGCTCACCCGCCGGGTTAGCGGGAGTGGCCGGGGAGCTGTTTTTT
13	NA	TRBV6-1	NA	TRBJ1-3	CASSESGRNTIYF	TGTGCCAGCAGTGAATCAGGGAGAAACACCATATATTTT
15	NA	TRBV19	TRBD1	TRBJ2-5	CASRNAGTGWETQYF	TGTGCCAGTAGGAATGCCGGGACAGGGTGGGAGACCCAGTACTTC
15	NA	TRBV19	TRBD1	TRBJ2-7	CASSWTGDSSYEQYF	TGTGCCAGTAGCTGGACAGGGGACAGCTCCTACGAGCAGTACTTC
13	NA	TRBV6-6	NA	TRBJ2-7	CASRRTGRDEQYF	TGTGCCAGCAGGCGCACAGGGAGGGACGAGCAGTACTTC
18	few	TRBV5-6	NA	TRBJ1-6	CASSLGSGREEVDSPLHF	TGTGCCAGCAGCTTGGGCTCGGGCAGGGAGGAGGTGGATTCACCCCTCCACTTT
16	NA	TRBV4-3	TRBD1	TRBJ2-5	CASSQEGQGAQETQYF	TGCGCCAGCAGCCAAGAGGGACAGGGGGCGCAAGAGACCCAGTACTTC
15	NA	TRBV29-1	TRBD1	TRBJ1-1	CSVQGGAGVNTEAFF	TGCAGCGTTCAAGGGGGCGCAGGGGTGAACACTGAAGCTTTCTTT
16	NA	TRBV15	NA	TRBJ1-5	CATSRGAPGSNQPQHF	TGTGCCACCAGCAGGGGGGCCCCGGGTAGCAATCAGCCCCAGCATTTT
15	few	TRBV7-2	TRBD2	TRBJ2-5	CASSREAGVLKTQYF	TGTGCCAGCAGCCGTGAAGCGGGAGTTTTGAAGACCCAGTACTTC
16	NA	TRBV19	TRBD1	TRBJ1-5	CASTLTGQAGQQPQHF	TGTGCCAGTACCCTAACGGGACAGGCGGGCCAGCAGCCCCAGCATTTT